The next 26 T cell receptor beta chains were all read from a single sample in a study of shared clonotypes between healthy human individuals (dated by TCRdb to 2020 to 2021). Library construction relied on the immunoSEQ multiplex PCR assay. In its TCRdb copy, this immuneACCESS table keeps in-frame sequences only and misses some clones. Where compared with another copy, unresolved V genes explain less than half of these, and the others have no known cause. A total of approximately 2.3 million clones appear in this sample, 93% of them only once. Clones ranked in the top ten supply under 0.45% of the sample. The specimen was naive CD4+ T cells from PBMCs. The label giving this sample's cell subset or site can be read as: CD45RA+ positively selected. The receptors shown here come from a man aged 18 to 29 in good health. Some clones in this sample may be carry-over from other donors' samples.

The gene calls are TRBV7-9 and TRBJ2-1, with D unresolved. The CDR3 has 15 amino acids. V gave up 2 bases and J gave up 5 bases, with 13 bases separating them. Germline V gives CDR1 SEHNR, CDR2 FQNEAQ (reference sequence). The CDR3 DNA reads as TGTGCCAGCAGCTTAAGACCAGCTCATGACAATGAGCAGTTCTTC. This translates into CASSLRPAHDNEQFF. The full variable domain, in which reference TRBV7-9 and TRBJ2-1 provide the parts outside the CDR3, is DTGVSQNPRHKITKRGQNVTFRCDPISEHNRLYWYRQTLGQGPEFLTYFQNEAQLEKSRLLSDRFSAERPKGSFSTLEIQRTEQGDSAMYLCASSLRPAHDNEQFFGPGTRLTVL.

The chain uses TRBV11-2 and TRBJ2-5, with D possibly being TRBD2 (7 bases). In germline, CDR1 is SGHAT, CDR2 FQNNGV. The germline V and J ends were trimmed by 5 bases and 7 bases, with 20 bases remaining between them. The CDR3 covers 15 residues. The CDR3 nucleotides read TGTGCCAGCAGCCGCGGTGGAGAAGGGGGGGGGACCCAGTACTTC. Its translation is CASSRGGEGGGTQYF.

The rearrangement links TRBV4-3 to TRBJ2-1; D possibly corresponds to TRBD1 (6 bases). The germline V gene encodes CDR1 LGHNA and CDR2 YSLEER. The CDR3 totals 16 residues. The V gene lost 2 bases and the J gene lost 3 bases, with 14 bases spanning the gap. The CDR3 sequence is CASSQTTGMLYNEQFF. Written as DNA, the CDR3 is TGCGCCAGCAGCCAAACGACAGGTATGCTCTACAATGAGCAGTTCTTC.

Notes on this clone: Other DNA sequences in this sample translate to the same CDR3. V usage is TRBV6-5 and J usage is TRBJ1-1; D remains unclear. Between the trimmed V and J ends, which lost 0 bases and 4 bases, there was a span of 6 bases. CDR1 MNHEY and CDR2 SVGAGI come from the germline V gene. The CDR3 sequence is 13 residues long. The CDR3, as DNA: TGTGCCAGCAGTTACTCATCACGCACTGAAGCTTTCTTT. It is translated as CASSYSSRTEAFF.

This clone has just one count. V and J are TRBV19 and TRBJ2-5; a weak D match, TRBD2 (5 bases). The CDR3 length is 15 residues. V dropped 4 bases and J dropped 1 base, with 13 bases sitting between them. CDR1 and CDR2 from the germline V gene are LNHDA and SQIVND (reference sequence). The CDR3 region is CASSTGKRTQETQYF. DNA for the CDR3: TGTGCCAGTAGTACGGGAAAGCGGACCCAAGAGACCCAGTACTTC. The whole variable domain, filled in from reference TRBV19 and TRBJ2-5, reads DGGITQSPKYLFRKEGQNVTLSCEQNLNHDAMYWYRQDPGQGLRLIYYSQIVNDFQKGDIAEGYSVSREKKESFPLTVTSAQKNPTAFYLCASSTGKRTQETQYFGPGTRLLVL.

This chain links TRBV4-1 with TRBJ2-3; the match to TRBD2 covers 10 bases. The CDR3 totals 16 residues. Germline V CDR1 and CDR2: MGHRA, YSYEKL. V shed 4 bases, J shed 4 bases, and the junction held 8 bases outside the gene matches. CDR3 in DNA: TGCGCCAGCAGCCCCACTAGCGGGAAAACTCCAGATACGCAGTATTTT. It codes for CASSPTSGKTPDTQYF.

This chain uses TRBV15 with TRBJ2-3; perhaps TRBD1 as D (6 bases). V was shortened by 1 base and J by 2 bases, with 10 bases between the two germline ends. CDR3 length: 15 residues. CDR1 LNHNV and CDR2 YYDKDF come from the germline V gene (reference sequence). Here the CDR3 DNA reads TGTGCCACCAGCAGAGCAGGGGACCCCACAGATACGCAGTATTTT. This encodes CATSRAGDPTDTQYF.

The genes are TRBV9 and TRBJ1-4; D is unresolved. V was trimmed by 0 bases and J by 8 bases, leaving 8 bases between them. Per germline, CDR1 SGDLS and CDR2 YYNGEE. The CDR3 runs 13 residues. CDR3 loop: CASSVGPKEKLFF. The CDR3 DNA is TGTGCCAGCAGCGTAGGGCCCAAGGAAAAACTGTTTTTT.

The rearrangement links TRBV2 to TRBJ2-7, with D perhaps TRBD1 (6 bases). Germline CDR1 reads SNHLY; CDR2 reads FYNNEI. The CDR3 is 13 amino acids. Deletions cut 10 bases from V and 3 bases from J, with 16 bases between. CDR3 residues: CANGQFPFYEQYF. The CDR3 region has the DNA TGTGCCAACGGACAGTTTCCCTTCTACGAGCAGTACTTC.

V gene TRBV28 combines with J gene TRBJ2-2; TRBD2 matches 7 bases. The trim removed 2 bases at V and 4 bases at J, leaving 4 bases unmatched. The germline gives CDR1 MDHEN, CDR2 SYDVKM. The CDR3 is made up of 15 amino acids. CDR3 residues: CASSLAGAPTGELFF. The CDR3 nucleotides read TGTGCCAGCAGTTTAGCGGGAGCACCCACCGGGGAGCTGTTTTTT. Based on the CDR3 plus reference TRBV28 and TRBJ2-2, the full variable domain is DVKVTQSSRYLVKRTGEKVFLECVQDMDHENMFWYRQDPGLGLRLIYFSYDVKMKEKGDIPEGYSVSREKKERFSLILESASTNQTSMYLCASSLAGAPTGELFFGEGSRLTVL.

Turning to this clone: At the DNA level, this CDR3 is encoded by other sequences in the same sample as well. The chain joins TRBV20-1 to TRBJ1-3; no clear D. This CDR3 has 11 residues. The V end lost 4 bases, the J end lost 4 bases, and 5 bases lay between the germline ends. Looked up from germline, CDR1 is DFQATT and CDR2 is SNEGSKA (reference sequence). CDR3 sequence: CSATTGNTIYF. CDR3 sequence (DNA): TGCAGTGCTACTACCGGAAACACCATATATTTT.

Regarding this clone: Other DNA sequences from this sample encode an identical CDR3 as well. The V and J genes are TRBV2 and TRBJ2-6; D is unclear. V lost 6 bases, J lost 1 base, and 4 bases lay in between. CDR1 and CDR2 from the germline V gene are SNHLY and FYNNEI. This CDR3 is 13 amino acids long. CDR3 residues: CASRGSGANVLTF. The DNA of the CDR3 is TGTGCCAGCAGGGGTTCTGGGGCCAACGTCCTGACTTTC.

About this clone itself: Within the sample, other DNA sequences also encode this same CDR3. The gene calls are TRBV7-3 and TRBJ2-6, with D possibly TRBD1 on 5 matching bases. Trimming removed 5 bases from V and 1 base from J, with 12 bases in between. The CDR3 has 16 amino acids. From germline, CDR1 is SGHTA and CDR2 FQGTGA. Written as DNA, the CDR3 is TGTGCCAGCAGCCTCCGGGCAGGGTCTGGGGCCAACGTCCTGACTTTC. Protein product: CASSLRAGSGANVLTF. Supplemented by reference TRBV7-3 and TRBJ2-6, the full variable domain reads GAGVSQTPSNKVTEKGKYVELRCDPISGHTALYWYRQSLGQGPEFLIYFQGTGAADDSGLPNDRFFAVRPEGSVSTLKIQRTERGDSAVYLCASSLRAGSGANVLTFGAGSRLTVL.

V gene TRBV5-1 combines with J gene TRBJ2-5; no clear D. Germline lookup yields CDR1 SGHRS and CDR2 YFSETQ. This CDR3 spans 15 amino acids. The V end lost 2 bases, the J end lost 3 bases, and 14 bases lay between the germline ends. The CDR3 DNA follows: TGCGCCAGCAGCTTTGTATCCGAGGCGGAAGAGACCCAGTACTTC. Translating it yields CASSFVSEAEETQYF.

The chain employs TRBV15 and TRBJ1-4; D not resolved. CDR1 is LNHNV, CDR2 YYDKDF, per germline (reference sequence). V was cut by 5 bases and J by 8 bases, with 6 bases left in between. The CDR3 consists of 11 residues. CDR3 loop: CATSHGEKLFF. The CDR3 DNA sequence: TGTGCCACCAGCCACGGCGAAAAACTGTTTTTT. The whole variable domain, remainder taken from reference TRBV15 and TRBJ1-4, is DAMVIQNPRYQVTQFGKPVTLSCSQTLNHNVMYWYQQKSSQAPKLLFHYYDKDFNNEADTPDNFQSRRPNTSFCFLDIRSPGLGDTAMYLCATSHGEKLFFGSGTQLSVL.

The chain's CDR3 is CASSLPGVDQPQHF. The CDR3 DNA is TGTGCCAGCAGTTTACCCGGGGTGGATCAGCCCCAGCATTTT. The chain carries TRBV28 and TRBJ1-5; D unclear. V was pared by 2 bases and J by 5 bases, with 10 bases between. The V gene's germline CDR1 is MDHEN and CDR2 SYDVKM. The CDR3 contains 14 residues.

The rearrangement joins TRBV7-2 to TRBJ1-1, with a tentative D call TRBD1 (6 bases). The CDR3 sequence is 15 residues long. Germline CDR1 and CDR2: SGHTA and FQGNSA. V lost 1 base and J 3 bases, leaving 12 bases between the germline ends. DNA for the CDR3: TGTGCCAGCAGCTTAGTGTTGGGGGCCGACACTGAAGCTTTCTTT. This translates into CASSLVLGADTEAFF.

A single count supports this clone. The chain employs TRBV15 and TRBJ2-7; TRBD2 agrees at 8 bases. This CDR3 is built from 17 residues. Germline V gives CDR1 LNHNV, CDR2 YYDKDF (reference sequence). V shed 0 bases and J 5 bases; nucleotides not matched to a gene: 12. CDR3 nucleotide sequence: TGTGCCACCAGCAGAGAATTTAATTCGGGGGGGCGAAACGAGCAGTACTTC. It translates to CATSREFNSGGRNEQYF.

This chain uses TRBV5-1 with TRBJ1-1; no firm D call. Between the trimmed V and J ends, which lost 4 bases and 1 base, there was a span of 8 bases. CDR1 is SGHRS, CDR2 YFSETQ, per germline. The CDR3 length is 13 residues. CDR3 coding DNA: TGCGCCAGCAGCCCCGGGTGGAACACTGAAGCTTTCTTT. It translates to CASSPGWNTEAFF.

This clone showed up just once. This sequence joins TRBV9 and TRBJ2-1; 9 bases agree with TRBD1. Trimming removed 4 bases from V and 8 bases from J; junction bases left unmatched: 7. The CDR3 is made up of 14 amino acids. Germline V gene sequence: CDR1 SGDLS, CDR2 YYNGEE. This CDR3 is CASSSTGQGYEQFF. The CDR3 DNA is TGTGCCAGCAGCTCCACGGGACAGGGATATGAGCAGTTCTTC.

This clone has just a few counts. The genes are TRBV7-9 and TRBJ1-1; D might be TRBD1 (5 bases). This CDR3 comprises 13 residues. V lost 5 bases, J lost 7 bases, and 14 bases lay in between. Germline loops: CDR1 SEHNR, CDR2 FQNEAQ (reference sequence). Here the CDR3 DNA reads TGTGCCAGCAGCCTAGGCGGGGGACTTGAAGCTTTCTTT. It yields the protein CASSLGGGLEAFF.

The rearrangement uses TRBV5-5 and TRBJ1-2; D unresolved. The CDR3 runs to 14 residues. V shed 2 bases and J shed 0 bases, with 8 bases lying between them. Germline V gene sequence: CDR1 SGHKS, CDR2 YYEKEE (reference sequence). The DNA for the CDR3 is TGTGCCAGCAGCTTTGGAGCTCCTAACTATGGCTACACCTTC. Its translation: CASSFGAPNYGYTF.

This clone was detected once. This sequence joins TRBV9 and TRBJ2-3; 7 nucleotides line up with TRBD2. V shed 1 base and J 2 bases; nucleotides not matched to a gene: 4. The germline CDR1 and CDR2 sequences are SGDLS and YYNGEE. The CDR3 has 15 amino acids. This chain's CDR3 is CASSVTSEYTDTQYF. In DNA form, the CDR3 reads TGTGCCAGCAGCGTAACTAGCGAATACACAGATACGCAGTATTTT.

CDR3 coding DNA: TGTGCCAGCCTAAACAGGGTCTTCGTTGGCACCGGGGAGCTGTTTTTT. This sequence encodes CASLNRVFVGTGELFF. V and J are TRBV6-6 and TRBJ2-2; D possibly corresponds to TRBD1 (6 bases). V lost 8 bases and J 4 bases, leaving 20 bases between the germline ends. The CDR3 has 16 residues. CDR1 is MNHNY, CDR2 SVGAGI, per germline (reference sequence).

V and J are TRBV2 and TRBJ1-2; D unresolved. Germline CDR1 is SNHLY and CDR2 is FYNNEI. V lost 8 bases and J 1 base, leaving 2 bases between the germline ends. CDR3 length equals 10 residues. The CDR3 region has the DNA TGTGCCAGCGGTAACTATGGCTACACCTTC. Residues: CASGNYGYTF. Full variable domain (rest looked up from reference TRBV2 and TRBJ1-2): EPEVTQTPSHQVTQMGQEVILRCVPISNHLYFYWYRQILGQKVEFLVSFYNNEISEKSEIFDDQFSVERPDGSNFTLKIRSTKLEDSAMYFCASGNYGYTFGSGTRLTVV.

The chain joins TRBV7-9 to TRBJ1-1, with TRBD1 as a possible D gene (5 bases). V was trimmed by 2 bases and J by 1 base, leaving 11 bases between them. This CDR3 is 15 amino acids long. CDR1 and CDR2 from the germline V gene are SEHNR and FQNEAQ (reference sequence). The CDR3 loop reads CASSLMGDGNTEAFF. CDR3 nucleotide sequence: TGTGCCAGCAGCTTAATGGGGGACGGGAACACTGAAGCTTTCTTT.